This is a list of T cell receptor beta chains from one sample in a study of human thymus T cells. The data were produced by immunoSEQ multiplex PCR, yet TCRdb's version contains in-frame clones alone and is incomplete. The data show under 150,000 clones, around 94% seen once. Material: thymus tissue. The source is a boy under two years old with a congenital heart defect but otherwise immunologically healthy. Each CDR3 is given with its conserved first and last residue. D genes are given only for firm matches. The size entry is marked missing in some rows and otherwise reads once, few, many or a size class.

d_gene: -
abundance: -
v_gene: TRBV27
j_gene: TRBJ1-5
CDR3aa: CASSPTGTREGRGNQPQHF
CDR3nt: TGTGCCAGCAGTCCTACCGGGACAAGGGAGGGGAGAGGGAATCAGCCCCAGCATTTT

d_gene: -
abundance: -
v_gene: TRBV5-6
j_gene: TRBJ2-1
CDR3aa: CASRQSSESSYNEQFF
CDR3nt: TGTGCCAGCAGACAAAGCAGCGAGAGCTCCTACAATGAGCAGTTCTTC

d_gene: -
abundance: -
v_gene: TRBV6-5
j_gene: TRBJ1-1
CDR3aa: CASSYGTEAFF
CDR3nt: TGTGCCAGCAGTTACGGGACTGAAGCTTTCTTT

d_gene: -
abundance: -
v_gene: TRBV6-6
j_gene: TRBJ2-5
CDR3aa: CASSPQPGETQYF
CDR3nt: TGTGCCAGCAGTCCTCAACCTGGGGAGACCCAGTACTTC

d_gene: -
abundance: -
v_gene: TRBV18
j_gene: TRBJ2-3
CDR3aa: CASSPRLASTDTQYF
CDR3nt: TGTGCCAGCTCACCACGGCTAGCGAGCACAGATACGCAGTATTTT

d_gene: -
abundance: -
v_gene: TRBV4-1
j_gene: TRBJ1-5
CDR3aa: CASSQLPGTSVYSNQPQHF
CDR3nt: TGCGCCAGCAGCCAGCTCCCCGGGACATCAGTTTATAGCAATCAGCCCCAGCATTTT

d_gene: TRBD2
abundance: -
v_gene: TRBV7-9
j_gene: TRBJ2-3
CDR3aa: CASSLAGLAGDLSTDTQYF
CDR3nt: TGTGCCAGCAGCTTAGCGGGTCTAGCGGGGGACCTTAGCACAGATACGCAGTATTTT

d_gene: -
abundance: once
v_gene: TRBV6-1
j_gene: TRBJ2-7
CDR3aa: CASSEEWGREQYF
CDR3nt: TGTGCCAGCAGTGAAGAATGGGGACGCGAGCAGTACTTC

d_gene: TRBD1
abundance: once
v_gene: TRBV7-2
j_gene: TRBJ2-7
CDR3aa: CASSLAGQGVHEQYF
CDR3nt: TGTGCCAGCAGCTTAGCCGGACAGGGGGTCCACGAGCAGTACTTC

d_gene: -
abundance: -
v_gene: TRBV16
j_gene: TRBJ1-2
CDR3aa: CASSQSPGNYGYTF
CDR3nt: TGTGCCAGCAGCCAATCCCCGGGTAACTATGGCTACACCTTC

d_gene: -
abundance: -
v_gene: TRBV5-6
j_gene: TRBJ1-3
CDR3aa: CASSGAVGHTIYF
CDR3nt: TGTGCCAGCAGCGGGGCTGTGGGACACACCATATATTTT

d_gene: TRBD1
abundance: -
v_gene: TRBV7-2
j_gene: TRBJ1-2
CDR3aa: CASSPRDRVKGDNYGYTF
CDR3nt: TGTGCCAGCAGCCCCCGGGACAGGGTGAAAGGGGACAACTATGGCTACACCTTC

d_gene: -
abundance: -
v_gene: TRBV5-1
j_gene: TRBJ2-7
CDR3aa: CASSHRVSSYEQYF
CDR3nt: TGCGCCAGCAGCCACAGGGTCAGCTCCTACGAGCAGTACTTC

d_gene: -
abundance: -
v_gene: TRBV5-6
j_gene: TRBJ2-7
CDR3aa: CASSLGEPHYEQYF
CDR3nt: TGTGCCAGCAGCTTGGGCGAACCTCACTACGAGCAGTACTTC

d_gene: TRBD1
abundance: -
v_gene: TRBV6-6
j_gene: TRBJ2-7
CDR3aa: CASGTQGQGSYEQYF
CDR3nt: TGTGCCAGCGGGACCCAGGGACAGGGATCCTACGAGCAGTACTTC

d_gene: -
abundance: -
v_gene: TRBV25-1
j_gene: TRBJ2-1
CDR3aa: CASSDPSSGRNNEQFF
CDR3nt: TGTGCCAGCAGTGATCCCTCCAGCGGGCGGAACAATGAGCAGTTCTTC

d_gene: -
abundance: -
v_gene: TRBV4-3
j_gene: TRBJ1-2
CDR3aa: CASSQDPGVDGYTF
CDR3nt: TGCGCCAGCAGCCAAGATCCGGGCGTGGATGGCTACACCTTC

d_gene: TRBD2
abundance: -
v_gene: TRBV5-6
j_gene: TRBJ2-5
CDR3aa: CASSLRTSREETQYF
CDR3nt: TGTGCCAGCAGCCTCCGGACTAGCCGGGAAGAGACCCAGTACTTC

d_gene: TRBD2
abundance: -
v_gene: TRBV5-1
j_gene: TRBJ2-3
CDR3aa: CASSSRLAGGNTDTQYF
CDR3nt: TGCGCCAGCAGCTCGAGGCTAGCGGGGGGAAACACAGATACGCAGTATTTT

d_gene: -
abundance: -
v_gene: TRBV18
j_gene: TRBJ1-2
CDR3aa: CASSPPPTAAGYTF
CDR3nt: TGTGCCAGCTCACCACCGCCCACCGCAGCTGGCTACACCTTC

d_gene: -
abundance: -
v_gene: TRBV28
j_gene: TRBJ2-5
CDR3aa: CASSKETQYF
CDR3nt: TGTGCCAGCAGTAAAGAGACCCAGTACTTC

d_gene: -
abundance: -
v_gene: TRBV2
j_gene: TRBJ1-1
CDR3aa: CASSHEREWVMNTEAFF
CDR3nt: TGTGCCAGCAGTCATGAAAGGGAATGGGTAATGAACACTGAAGCTTTCTTT

d_gene: TRBD2
abundance: -
v_gene: TRBV5-4
j_gene: TRBJ2-3
CDR3aa: CASSLTGTSGGGKDTQYF
CDR3nt: TGTGCCAGCAGCTTAACCGGGACTAGCGGGGGGGGGAAAGATACGCAGTATTTT

d_gene: TRBD2
abundance: -
v_gene: TRBV2
j_gene: TRBJ2-3
CDR3aa: CASSERLAGADTQYF
CDR3nt: TGTGCCAGCAGTGAAAGGCTAGCGGGGGCAGATACGCAGTATTTT

d_gene: -
abundance: -
v_gene: TRBV7-9
j_gene: TRBJ2-6
CDR3aa: CASSGRISGANVLTF
CDR3nt: TGTGCCAGCAGCGGGAGGATCTCTGGGGCCAACGTCCTGACTTTC

d_gene: TRBD1
abundance: -
v_gene: TRBV2
j_gene: TRBJ1-2
CDR3aa: CASSPQAGTVSLNLLCVGYTF
CDR3nt: TGTGCCAGCAGTCCCCAGGCAGGGACAGTCTCCTTAAACCTCCTATGTGTCGGCTACACCTTC

d_gene: -
abundance: -
v_gene: TRBV29-1
j_gene: TRBJ1-5
CDR3aa: CSVGGGEGNQPQHF
CDR3nt: TGCAGCGTTGGCGGGGGAGAGGGCAATCAGCCCCAGCATTTT

d_gene: -
abundance: -
v_gene: TRBV30
j_gene: TRBJ2-3
CDR3aa: CAWTDFPWDTQYF
CDR3nt: TGTGCCTGGACGGATTTCCCGTGGGATACGCAGTATTTT

d_gene: TRBD1
abundance: -
v_gene: TRBV18
j_gene: TRBJ2-5
CDR3aa: CASSPLRDRTSRETQYF
CDR3nt: TGTGCCAGCTCACCACTCCGGGACAGAACGTCCAGGGAGACCCAGTACTTC

d_gene: TRBD1
abundance: -
v_gene: TRBV6-5
j_gene: TRBJ1-6
CDR3aa: CASSSKGQGQSPLHF
CDR3nt: TGTGCCAGCAGTTCCAAAGGACAGGGTCAATCACCCCTCCACTTT

d_gene: -
abundance: -
v_gene: TRBV27
j_gene: TRBJ1-2
CDR3aa: CASRPGVGYTF
CDR3nt: TGTGCCAGCAGGCCAGGGGTCGGCTACACCTTC

d_gene: TRBD2
abundance: -
v_gene: TRBV7-2
j_gene: TRBJ2-3
CDR3aa: CASSEPSGGTPGTDTQYF
CDR3nt: TGTGCCAGCAGCGAACCTAGCGGGGGGACCCCGGGCACAGATACGCAGTATTTT

d_gene: -
abundance: once
v_gene: TRBV4-3
j_gene: TRBJ2-1
CDR3aa: CASSQDKREQFF
CDR3nt: TGCGCCAGCAGCCAAGATAAACGGGAGCAGTTCTTC

d_gene: -
abundance: -
v_gene: TRBV4-3
j_gene: TRBJ1-3
CDR3aa: CASSQDYENTIYF
CDR3nt: TGCGCCAGCAGCCAAGATTACGAGAACACCATATATTTT

d_gene: TRBD2
abundance: -
v_gene: TRBV12-5
j_gene: TRBJ2-7
CDR3aa: CASGLVHPQASGANYEQYF
CDR3nt: TGTGCTAGTGGTTTGGTACACCCCCAAGCTAGCGGGGCGAACTACGAGCAGTACTTC

d_gene: -
abundance: -
v_gene: TRBV6-8
j_gene: TRBJ1-2
CDR3aa: CASQRGRCLYGYTF
CDR3nt: TGTGCCAGTCAAAGAGGTCGCTGTCTCTATGGCTACACCTTC

d_gene: -
abundance: once
v_gene: TRBV4-2
j_gene: TRBJ2-7
CDR3aa: CASSQYDRSRRGFEIYEQYF
CDR3nt: TGTGCCAGCAGCCAATACGACCGCTCCCGCCGAGGGTTTGAAATCTACGAGCAGTACTTC

d_gene: TRBD1
abundance: -
v_gene: TRBV10-2
j_gene: TRBJ1-2
CDR3aa: CASSGQGSRGYTF
CDR3nt: TGCGCCAGCAGCGGACAGGGATCGCGTGGCTACACCTTC

d_gene: -
abundance: -
v_gene: TRBV29-1
j_gene: TRBJ1-2
CDR3aa: CSVETSRDDYGYTF
CDR3nt: TGCAGCGTTGAAACTTCCCGGGACGACTATGGCTACACCTTC

d_gene: -
abundance: -
v_gene: TRBV6-1
j_gene: TRBJ2-6
CDR3aa: CASSTSSGANVLTF
CDR3nt: TGTGCCAGCAGTACAAGCTCTGGGGCCAACGTCCTGACTTTC

d_gene: -
abundance: -
v_gene: TRBV19
j_gene: TRBJ2-5
CDR3aa: CASSISRGETQYF
CDR3nt: TGTGCCAGTAGTATATCGAGGGGAGAGACCCAGTACTTC

d_gene: -
abundance: -
v_gene: TRBV30
j_gene: TRBJ1-1
CDR3aa: CAWDTGSTEAFF
CDR3nt: TGTGCCTGGGATACAGGGAGCACTGAAGCTTTCTTT

d_gene: TRBD2
abundance: -
v_gene: TRBV4-1
j_gene: TRBJ2-4
CDR3aa: CASSQDGTSVGKNIQYF
CDR3nt: TGCGCCAGCAGCCAAGACGGGACTAGCGTCGGCAAAAACATTCAGTACTTC

d_gene: TRBD1
abundance: -
v_gene: TRBV7-2
j_gene: TRBJ1-2
CDR3aa: CASVFRDRGGYGYTF
CDR3nt: TGTGCCAGCGTATTCAGGGACAGGGGTGGCTATGGCTACACCTTC